This TCR beta chain derives from a study of esophageal squamous cell carcinoma under preoperative chemotherapy. For the study at large: TCR repertoires were profiled from both peripheral blood T cells and tumor-infiltrating lymphocytes. Study-level points and caveats: Paclitaxel-nedaplatin therapy caused immediate, substantial clonotype frequency changes. After treatment, tumor-infiltrating lymphocytes apparently came partly from blood T cells.

V was pared by 8 bases and J by 13 bases, with 22 bases of the junction left unmatched. From germline, CDR1 is SGHTA and CDR2 FQGNSA. This CDR3 region has 16 residues. As to this clonotype: Its target is unknown.

Time point in this sample: before preoperative PTX-NDP chemotherapy. Patients received paclitaxel-nedaplatin as preoperative chemotherapy before surgery. TCRdb recomputed calls from the PCR reads with MiXCR, one row per CDR3 protein. The sample consists of around 29,000 distinct CDR3 sequences, under 60% of them appearing once. This chain uses TRBV7-2 with TRBJ2-4; 8 nucleotides line up with TRBD2. Collection of the sample occurred from a patient given preoperative chemotherapy. The TCR sequence derives from a human donor with esophageal squamous cell carcinoma. The donor label of this sample is uncertain. The CDR3 coding sequence is TGTGCCAGCGGGGTAGCGGGGCGCGGTGCCCAAGACACCCAGTACTTC. Its protein is CASGVAGRGAQDTQYF.